This TCR beta chain was profiled in a study of blood T cell repertoires in COVID-19. This CDR3 contains 16 residues. The trim removed 3 bases at V and 5 bases at J, leaving 9 bases unmatched. Germline V gene lookup returns CDR1 DFQATT and CDR2 SNEGSKA (reference sequence). Original processing notes: Amplification with reference gene primers provided the estimates of nucleated cell counts. The method was immunoSEQ multiplex PCR; TCRdb's version includes in-frame clones alone and lacks a portion of them. V and J calls and clone size are those listed in that table; D and trimming were worked out from the DNA. The sample has about 250,000 clones, more than 70% seen once. The Seattle site enrolled patients during active infection and followed them longitudinally.

The V and J genes are TRBV20-1 and TRBJ2-3; 12 nucleotides match TRBD2. This TCR came from a woman aged 25-40 years with COVID-19, enrolled during active disease. The sample consisted of peripheral blood. The CDR3 is CSASSASGGAGDTQYF. The CDR3, as DNA: TGCAGTGCTAGTTCGGCTAGCGGGGGGGCCGGAGATACGCAGTATTTT.